This T cell receptor (beta chain) was sequenced in a study of blood T cell repertoires in COVID-19. In the case of this clone: Other DNA sequences in this sample translate to the same CDR3.

Germline lookup yields CDR1 SGDLS and CDR2 YYNGEE. The CDR3 contains 15 residues. Trimming removed 4 bases from V and 4 bases from J; junction bases left unmatched: 8. Profiling relied on immunoSEQ multiplex PCR, and the TCRdb table lists in-frame clones only, not all of them. This sample has tens of thousands of clones, with roughly 90% found just once. Material for sequencing was peripheral blood. This receptor was taken from a man aged 80 or over in a cohort sampled during active COVID-19. The chain recombines TRBV9 with TRBJ1-1; TRBD1 aligns across 9 bases. The CDR3 here is CASSPTGGGGTEAFF. The CDR3 DNA sequence: TGTGCCAGCAGCCCAACAGGGGGCGGGGGCACTGAAGCTTTCTTT.